This T cell receptor beta chain comes out of a study of T cell therapy after organ transplantation. Overall study results and limits: In nonresponders, reduced coverage from low CD8+ yield may limit detected expansions. CD8 clonality fold change after therapy inversely tracked pretherapy clonality. Reconstitution after therapy seemingly combined transferred and product-undetected endogenous clonotypes.

Profiled with immunoSEQ multiplex PCR; TCRdb holds only in-frame clones, not every one. Of approximately 52,000 clones in the sample, over 90% were seen once. This clone was seen just once. What it binds is unknown. CDR1 SGHRS and CDR2 YFSETQ come from the germline V gene. The CDR3 consists of 17 residues. V lost 0 bases to trimming and J lost 4 bases; unmatched junction nucleotides: 5. Patients were solid-organ transplant recipients with drug-resistant or recurrent cytomegalovirus. The source was CD8+ T cells from blood, collected before autologous CMV-specific T cell therapy. The rearrangement uses TRBV5-1 and TRBJ2-1; 12 nucleotides line up with TRBD2. This clonotype was sampled from a human patient who had received a solid organ transplant and had CMV disease. CDR3 nucleotide sequence: TGCGCCAGCAGCTTGGAGCCCCTAGCGGGAGGGTACAATGAGCAGTTCTTC. Translating it yields CASSLEPLAGGYNEQFF.